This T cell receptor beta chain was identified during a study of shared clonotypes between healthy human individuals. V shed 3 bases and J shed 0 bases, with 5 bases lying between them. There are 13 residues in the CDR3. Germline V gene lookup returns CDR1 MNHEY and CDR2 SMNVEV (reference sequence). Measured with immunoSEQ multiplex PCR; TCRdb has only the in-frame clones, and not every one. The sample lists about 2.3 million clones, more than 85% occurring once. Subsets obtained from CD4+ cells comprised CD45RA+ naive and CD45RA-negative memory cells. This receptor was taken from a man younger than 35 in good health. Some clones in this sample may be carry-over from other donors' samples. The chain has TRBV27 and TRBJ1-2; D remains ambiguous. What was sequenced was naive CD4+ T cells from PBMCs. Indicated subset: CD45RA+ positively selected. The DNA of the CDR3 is TGTGCCAGCAGTTTCAAAGCTAACTATGGCTACACCTTC. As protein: CASSFKANYGYTF.